The text below deals with one T cell receptor (beta chain). This sample stems from a study of blood T cell repertoires in COVID-19. Looking at the study overall: COVID-19 samples, acute and convalescent, were from the United States, Italy and Spain. PBMCs, B-cell-depleted T cells, or T cells were the source of the cDNA or gDNA that made up the material.

Germline assignment: CDR1 SNHLY and CDR2 FYNNEI. The length of the CDR3 is 12 residues. The J segment lost 8 bases and the V segment lost 8 bases, leaving 5 bases of the junction unmatched. Per the original methods: How many nucleated cells were present was estimated from reference gene primer amplification. This table comes from immunoSEQ multiplex PCR, and its TCRdb copy is limited to in-frame clones, with some not included. Clone size and V and J calls were adopted from that table, with D and trimming inferred from the DNA. The sample lists around 200,000 clones, approximately 86% occurring once. The TCR originated in a man aged 40-50 years with active or convalescent COVID-19. V and J are TRBV2 and TRBJ1-2, with 10 bases identical to TRBD1. The sample taken for sequencing was peripheral blood. CDR3 in amino acids: CASGDRGLGYTF. The CDR3 DNA reads as TGTGCCAGCGGGGACAGGGGATTGGGCTACACCTTC. The full variable domain, in which reference TRBV2 and TRBJ1-2 provide the parts outside the CDR3, is EPEVTQTPSHQVTQMGQEVILRCVPISNHLYFYWYRQILGQKVEFLVSFYNNEISEKSEIFDDQFSVERPDGSNFTLKIRSTKLEDSAMYFCASGDRGLGYTFGSGTRLTVV.